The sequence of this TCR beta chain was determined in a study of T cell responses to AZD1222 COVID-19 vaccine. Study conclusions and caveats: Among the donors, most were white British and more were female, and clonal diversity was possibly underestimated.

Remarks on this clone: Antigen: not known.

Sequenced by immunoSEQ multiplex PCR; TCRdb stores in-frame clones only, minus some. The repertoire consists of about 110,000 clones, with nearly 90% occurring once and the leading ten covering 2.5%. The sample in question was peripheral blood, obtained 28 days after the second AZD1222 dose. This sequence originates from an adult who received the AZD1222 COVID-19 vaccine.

CDR3 in DNA: TGTGCCAGCAGCCCAGGACACGCGAACACCGGGGAGCTGTTTTTT. Residues: CASSPGHANTGELFF. The chain recombines TRBV7-2 with TRBJ2-2; weak D call: TRBD1 (5 bases). Germline assignment: CDR1 SGHTA and CDR2 FQGNSA. The CDR3 spans 15 residues. Trimming removed 5 bases from V and 0 bases from J, with 10 bases in between.